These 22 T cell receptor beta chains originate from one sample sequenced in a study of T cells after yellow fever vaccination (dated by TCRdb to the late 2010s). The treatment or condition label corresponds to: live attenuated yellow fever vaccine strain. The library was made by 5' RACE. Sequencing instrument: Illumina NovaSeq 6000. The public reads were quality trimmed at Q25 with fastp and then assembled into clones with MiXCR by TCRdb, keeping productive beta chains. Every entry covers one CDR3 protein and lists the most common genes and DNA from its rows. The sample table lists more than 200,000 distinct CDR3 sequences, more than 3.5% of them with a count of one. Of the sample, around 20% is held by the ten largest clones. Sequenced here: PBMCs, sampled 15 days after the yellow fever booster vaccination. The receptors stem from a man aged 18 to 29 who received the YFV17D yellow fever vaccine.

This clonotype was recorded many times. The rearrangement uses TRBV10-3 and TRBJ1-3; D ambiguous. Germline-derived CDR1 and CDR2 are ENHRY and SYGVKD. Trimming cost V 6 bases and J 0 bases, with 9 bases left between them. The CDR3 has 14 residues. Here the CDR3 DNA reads TGTGCCATCAGGGGAGGGAGCTCTGGAAACACCATATATTTT. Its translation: CAIRGGSSGNTIYF.

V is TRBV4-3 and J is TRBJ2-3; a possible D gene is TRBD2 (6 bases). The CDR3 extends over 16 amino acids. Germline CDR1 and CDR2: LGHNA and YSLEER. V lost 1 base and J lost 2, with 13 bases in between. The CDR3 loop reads CASSQGGDPATDTQYF. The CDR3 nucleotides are TGCGCCAGCAGCCAAGGGGGGGACCCAGCCACAGATACGCAGTATTTT.

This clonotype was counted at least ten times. CDR3 sequence reads: CASSLLIVGGDEQFF. The CDR3 DNA reads TGTGCCAGCAGCTTGTTAATAGTGGGGGGTGATGAGCAGTTCTTC. The chain has TRBV5-4 and TRBJ2-1, with a possible D match to TRBD2 (6 bases). Deletions cut 1 base from V and 8 bases from J, with 16 bases between. The CDR3 consists of 15 residues. Germline V CDR1 and CDR2: SGHNT, YYREEE (reference sequence).

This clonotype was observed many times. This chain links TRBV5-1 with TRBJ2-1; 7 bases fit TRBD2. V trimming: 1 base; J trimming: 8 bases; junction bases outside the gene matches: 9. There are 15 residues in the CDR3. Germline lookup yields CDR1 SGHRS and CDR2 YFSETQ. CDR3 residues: CASSLLVTSLHEQFF. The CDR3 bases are TGCGCCAGCAGCTTGTTAGTGACTAGCCTCCATGAGCAGTTCTTC. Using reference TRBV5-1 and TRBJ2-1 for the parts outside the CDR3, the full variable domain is KAGVTQTPRYLIKTRGQQVTLSCSPISGHRSVSWYQQTPGQGLQFLFEYFSETQRNKGNFPGRFSGRQFSNSRSEMNVSTLELGDSALYLCASSLLVTSLHEQFFGPGTRLTVL.

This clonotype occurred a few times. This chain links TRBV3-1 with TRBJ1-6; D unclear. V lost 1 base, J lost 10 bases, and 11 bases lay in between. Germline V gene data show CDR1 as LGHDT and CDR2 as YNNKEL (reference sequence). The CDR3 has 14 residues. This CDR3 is CASSQALHGSPLHF. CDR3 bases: TGTGCCAGCAGCCAAGCATTACATGGCTCACCCCTCCACTTT.

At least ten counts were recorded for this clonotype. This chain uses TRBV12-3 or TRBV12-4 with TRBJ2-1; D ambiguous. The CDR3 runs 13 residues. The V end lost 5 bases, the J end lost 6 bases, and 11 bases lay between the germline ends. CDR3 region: CASSLRLGNEQFF. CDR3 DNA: TGTGCCAGCAGTCTGAGGTTAGGCAATGAGCAGTTCTTC.

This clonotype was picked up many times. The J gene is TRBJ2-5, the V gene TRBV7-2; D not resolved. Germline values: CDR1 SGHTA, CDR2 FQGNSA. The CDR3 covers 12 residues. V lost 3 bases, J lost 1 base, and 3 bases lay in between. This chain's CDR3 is CASSFSQETQYF. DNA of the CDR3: TGTGCCAGCAGCTTCAGCCAAGAGACCCAGTACTTC. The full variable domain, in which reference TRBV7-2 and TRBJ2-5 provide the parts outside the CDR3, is GAGVSQSPSNKVTEKGKDVELRCDPISGHTALYWYRQSLGQGLEFLIYFQGNSAPDKSGLPSDRFSAERTGGSVSTLTIQRTQQEDSAVYLCASSFSQETQYFGPGTRLLVL.

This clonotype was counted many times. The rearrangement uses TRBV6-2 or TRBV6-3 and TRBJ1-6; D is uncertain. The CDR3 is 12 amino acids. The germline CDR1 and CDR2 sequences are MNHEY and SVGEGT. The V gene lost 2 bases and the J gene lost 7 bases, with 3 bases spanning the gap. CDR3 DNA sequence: TGTGCCAGCAGTTACCAGAATTCACCCCTCCACTTT. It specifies CASSYQNSPLHF.

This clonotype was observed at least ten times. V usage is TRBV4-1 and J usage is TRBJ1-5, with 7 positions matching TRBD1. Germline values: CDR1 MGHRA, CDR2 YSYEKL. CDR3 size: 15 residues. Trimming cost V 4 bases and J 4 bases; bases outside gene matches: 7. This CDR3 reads CASSPLRDSNQPQHF. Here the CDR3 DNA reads TGCGCCAGCAGCCCCCTAAGGGACAGTAATCAGCCCCAGCATTTT.

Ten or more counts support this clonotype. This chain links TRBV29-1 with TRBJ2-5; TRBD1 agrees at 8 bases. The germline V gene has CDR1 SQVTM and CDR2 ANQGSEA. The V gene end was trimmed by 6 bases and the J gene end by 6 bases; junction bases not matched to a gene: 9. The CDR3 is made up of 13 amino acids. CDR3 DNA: TGCAGCGTCGGACAGGGATTTGGTCAGACCCAGTACTTC. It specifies CSVGQGFGQTQYF.

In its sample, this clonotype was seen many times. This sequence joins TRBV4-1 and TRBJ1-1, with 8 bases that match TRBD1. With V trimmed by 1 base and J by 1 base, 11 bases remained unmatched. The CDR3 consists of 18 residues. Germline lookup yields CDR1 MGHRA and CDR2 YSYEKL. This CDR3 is CASSQVALQGVPNTEAFF. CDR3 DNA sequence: TGCGCCAGCAGCCAAGTAGCTCTACAGGGGGTGCCGAACACTGAAGCTTTCTTT.

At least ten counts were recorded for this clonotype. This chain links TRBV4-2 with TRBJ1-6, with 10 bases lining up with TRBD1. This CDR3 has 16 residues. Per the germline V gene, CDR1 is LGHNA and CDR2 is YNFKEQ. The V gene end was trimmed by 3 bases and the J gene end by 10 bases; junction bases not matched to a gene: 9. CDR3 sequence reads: CASSHDWDRGDSPLHF. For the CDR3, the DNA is TGTGCCAGCAGCCACGATTGGGACAGGGGAGACTCACCCCTCCACTTT.

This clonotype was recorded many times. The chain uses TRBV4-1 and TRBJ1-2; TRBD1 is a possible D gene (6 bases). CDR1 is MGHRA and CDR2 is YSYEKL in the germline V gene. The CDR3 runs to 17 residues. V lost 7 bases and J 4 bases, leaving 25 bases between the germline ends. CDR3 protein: CASNKNGRPWDTYGYTF. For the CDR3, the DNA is TGCGCCAGCAACAAAAACGGGAGGCCTTGGGACACCTATGGCTACACCTTC.

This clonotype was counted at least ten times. CDR3 nucleotides: TGTGCCAGCAGCCCTACCCGTAAAAACACCGGGGAGCTGTTTTTT. Encoded protein: CASSPTRKNTGELFF. The rearrangement links TRBV7-6 to TRBJ2-2; D remains unclear. Germline values: CDR1 SGHVS, CDR2 FNYEAQ. Trimming removed 5 bases from V and 2 bases from J, with 12 bases in between. The CDR3 extends over 15 amino acids.

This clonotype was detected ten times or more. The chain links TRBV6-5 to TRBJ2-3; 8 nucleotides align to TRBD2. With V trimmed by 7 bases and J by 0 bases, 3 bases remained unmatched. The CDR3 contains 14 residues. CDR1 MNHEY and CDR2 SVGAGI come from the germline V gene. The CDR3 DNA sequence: TGTGCCAGCACCACTAGCGGTAGCACAGATACGCAGTATTTT. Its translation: CASTTSGSTDTQYF.

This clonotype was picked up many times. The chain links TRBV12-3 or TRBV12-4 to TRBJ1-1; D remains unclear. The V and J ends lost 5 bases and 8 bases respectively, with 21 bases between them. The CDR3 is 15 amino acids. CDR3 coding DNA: TGTGCCAGCAGTACGAGGGAGCCAGTCATGGGGGAAGCTTTCTTT. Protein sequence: CASSTREPVMGEAFF.

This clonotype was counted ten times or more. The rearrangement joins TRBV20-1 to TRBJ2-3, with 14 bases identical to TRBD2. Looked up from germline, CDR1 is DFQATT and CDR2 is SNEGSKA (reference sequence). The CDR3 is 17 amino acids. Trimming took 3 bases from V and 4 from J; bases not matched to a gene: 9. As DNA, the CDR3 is TGCAGTGCTAGGGCTCCGCCGGGACTAGCGGGGGCAGATACGCAGTATTTT. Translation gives CSARAPPGLAGADTQYF.

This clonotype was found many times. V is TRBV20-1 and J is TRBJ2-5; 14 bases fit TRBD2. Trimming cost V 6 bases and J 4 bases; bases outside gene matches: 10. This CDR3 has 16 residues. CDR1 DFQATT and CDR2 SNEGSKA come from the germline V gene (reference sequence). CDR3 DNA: TGCAGTGCCCAGACTAGCGGGGGGGCAGTTGCAGAGACCCAGTACTTC. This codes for CSAQTSGGAVAETQYF.

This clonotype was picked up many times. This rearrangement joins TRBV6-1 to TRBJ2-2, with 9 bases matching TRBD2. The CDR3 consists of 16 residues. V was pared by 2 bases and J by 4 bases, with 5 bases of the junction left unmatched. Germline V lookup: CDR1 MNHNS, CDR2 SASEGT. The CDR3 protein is CASSEMLLAGTGELFF. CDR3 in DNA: TGTGCCAGCAGTGAAATGTTACTAGCGGGCACCGGGGAGCTGTTTTTT.

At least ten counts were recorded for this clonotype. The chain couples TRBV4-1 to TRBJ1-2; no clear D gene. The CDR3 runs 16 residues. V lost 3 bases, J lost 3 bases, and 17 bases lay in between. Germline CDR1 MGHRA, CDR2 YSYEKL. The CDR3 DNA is TGCGCCAGCAGCCAGGCTCTGCTTAAGGGCGACTATGGCTACACCTTC. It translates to CASSQALLKGDYGYTF.

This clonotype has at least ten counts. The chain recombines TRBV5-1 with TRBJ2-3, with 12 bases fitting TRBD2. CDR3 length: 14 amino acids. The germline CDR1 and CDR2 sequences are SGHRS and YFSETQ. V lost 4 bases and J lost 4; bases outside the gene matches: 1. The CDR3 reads CASSRLAGADTQYF. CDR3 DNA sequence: TGCGCCAGCAGCCGACTAGCGGGGGCAGATACGCAGTATTTT.

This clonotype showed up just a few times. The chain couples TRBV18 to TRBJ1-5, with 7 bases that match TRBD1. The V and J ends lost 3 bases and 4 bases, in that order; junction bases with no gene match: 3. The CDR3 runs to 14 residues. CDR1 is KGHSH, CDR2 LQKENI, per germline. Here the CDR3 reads CASSPGTENQPQHF. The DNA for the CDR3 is TGTGCCAGCTCACCCGGGACAGAGAATCAGCCCCAGCATTTT.